A selection of T cell receptor beta chains follows, all from one sample in a study of T cell responses to AZD1222 COVID-19 vaccine. Generated by immunoSEQ multiplex PCR, the TCRdb table keeps only in-frame clones and is missing some. The data hold tens of thousands of clones, with 65% to 90% observed a single time. Sequenced here: peripheral blood, sampled on day 0 of AZD1222 vaccination. The origin of the receptors is an adult in good health. CDR3s leave out the opening cysteine and the closing phenylalanine or tryptophan.

length | V | CDR3
12 | TRBV11-3 | ASSFGRTNTEAF
12 | TRBV6-5 | ASSWGESNQPQH
11 | TRBV12-3/TRBV12-4 | ASSPSYTGELF
12 | TRBV27 | ASSFGGQSDEQY
11 | TRBV7-9 | ASRFDRSNEQF
13 | TRBV2 | ASSIGAPMNTEAF
13 | TRBV5-1 | ASSSGQGAYTEAF
10 | TRBV27 | AAGRGPYEQY
14 | TRBV7-9 | ASSVSGRAGAYEQY
15 | TRBV3-1/TRBV3-2 | ASSQITPPPANEKLF
13 | TRBV4-3 | ASSQDWGSNQPQH
11 | TRBV24-1 | ATRDATNEKLF
14 | TRBV7-9 | ASSSRERVRQETQY
13 | TRBV6-1 | ASSEATGGYEKLF
15 | TRBV7-9 | ASRSAMDRDPNYGYT
14 | TRBV11-2 | ASSLLAGGLTGELF
14 | TRBV11-2 | AGSQPGGGASNEQY
10 | TRBV18 | ASSLYTDTQY
13 | TRBV7-8 | ASSLDDRSNEKLF
11 | TRBV2 | ASDRTTNTEAF
13 | TRBV18 | ASSPVSGQGAEAF
13 | TRBV4-2 | ASSRTSGGAGEQY
13 | TRBV10-3 | AISPGTGNNQPQH
13 | TRBV5-8 | ASASRDRKNQPQH
14 | TRBV21-1 | ASTRRPGQETYEQY
11 | TRBV15 | ATSRDDNQPQH
13 | TRBV6-5 | ASSFGQGLSETQY
13 | TRBV7-9 | ASSFDGVTGPEAF
11 | TRBV28 | ASSLDRGREQY